This T cell receptor (beta chain) emerged from a study of T cells expressing NK-cell markers. Study-level points and caveats: Expanded NKG2C+ T cell clones were not confirmed as HCMV-specific. Dominant NKG2C+ clonotypes accounted for roughly 1.0-7.0% of CD8+ T cells in a handful of donors.

TCRdb reworked the 5' RACE reads into one entry per CDR3 protein, no DNA. The ten top clones account for roughly 3.5%, within a sample of hundreds of thousands of distinct CDR3 sequences. Points on this clonotype: Its antigen is unidentified.

The specimen sequenced was blood T cells: a sorted CD56 or NKG2C T cell subset, CD4+ or CD8+ T cells, or bulk PBMC T cells (not recorded which). This sequence was found in a man between 18 and 35 years old in good health.

This chain's CDR3 is CASSWTVSTDTQYF. The V and J genes are TRBV6-2 or TRBV6-3 and TRBJ2-3; with no DNA, the TCRdb D assignment of TRBD1 cannot be verified. The CDR3 covers 14 residues. Germline-derived CDR1 and CDR2 are MNHEY and SVGEGT.